This T cell receptor beta chain was observed in a study of T-cell reconstitution after alpha-beta-depleted transplantation in children. General observations from the study: Alpha-beta T cells about two months after transplant reportedly derived from several hundred expanded graft clones. When one year had passed after transplant, most T-cell counts and diversity came from newly produced T cells. Elevated TCRbeta diversity at day 60 was traced, in some patients, to surviving recipient T cells and thymic progenitors.

Looked up from germline, CDR1 is SNHLY and CDR2 is FYNNEI. The CDR3 is 16 amino acids. V was shortened by 6 bases and J by 9 bases, with 24 bases between the two germline ends. Library preparation (for TCRbeta) was performed with unique molecular identifiers. MiXCR, run by TCRdb on the PCR reads, gives a single entry per CDR3 protein. This table holds 45,000 to 55,000 distinct CDR3 sequences, 5.8% found once. Points on this clonotype: Its antigen is unidentified.

This specimen was PBMCs, mostly from graft donor cells, taken 60 days after TCRalphabeta/CD19-depleted stem cell transplant. The sequence derives from a female patient aged 2-10 years who had a stem cell transplant for aplastic anemia, so the T cells may come from the graft donor. The chain joins TRBV2 to TRBJ2-1; a possible D gene is TRBD1 (8 bases). CDR3 in amino acids: CASSALTGAAGAEQFF. The CDR3 DNA follows: TGTGCCAGCAGCGCATTGACAGGGGCGGCGGGAGCTGAGCAGTTCTTC.